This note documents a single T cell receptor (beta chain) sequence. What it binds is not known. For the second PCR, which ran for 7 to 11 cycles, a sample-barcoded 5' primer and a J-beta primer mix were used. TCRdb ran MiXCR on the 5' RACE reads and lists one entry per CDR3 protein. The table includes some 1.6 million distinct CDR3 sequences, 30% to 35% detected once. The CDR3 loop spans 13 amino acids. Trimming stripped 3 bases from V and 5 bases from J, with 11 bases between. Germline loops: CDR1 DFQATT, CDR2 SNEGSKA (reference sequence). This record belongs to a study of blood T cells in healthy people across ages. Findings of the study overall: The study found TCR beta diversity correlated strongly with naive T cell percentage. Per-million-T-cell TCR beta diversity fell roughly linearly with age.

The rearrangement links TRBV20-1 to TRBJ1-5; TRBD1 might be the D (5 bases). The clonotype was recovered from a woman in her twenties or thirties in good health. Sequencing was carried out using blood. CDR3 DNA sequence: TGCAGTGCTAGGGGACCGCTTGATCAGCCCCAGCATTTT. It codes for CSARGPLDQPQHF.